The sequence of this TCR beta chain was determined in a study of somatic mutations in cytotoxic T cells in rheumatoid arthritis. V lost 4 bases to trimming and J lost 8 bases; unmatched junction nucleotides: 9. Germline values: CDR1 MNHNS, CDR2 SASEGT. This CDR3 is built from 15 residues. Assay used: immunoSEQ multiplex PCR; TCRdb lists only in-frame clones, some missing. This table has about 20,000 clones, roughly 70% appearing once. Turning to this clone: Its antigen is unidentified.

Broader study findings: Rheumatoid arthritis patients showed slight TRBV07 underrepresentation, unadjusted for multiple comparisons.

This TCR came from a man aged 55 to 70 in good health. The sequencing sample was made of CD8+ T cells sorted from blood. The chain uses TRBV6-1 and TRBJ1-4, with 8 bases matching TRBD1. CDR3 sequence reads: CASSARGTGREKLFF. The CDR3 DNA follows: TGTGCCAGCAGTGCACGGGGGACAGGCCGCGAAAAACTGTTTTTT.